Each of the 29 T cell receptor beta chains below was sequenced from the same sample in a study of blood T cell repertoires in COVID-19. Some clones are missing from TCRdb's copy, which holds only in-frame ones; the method was immunoSEQ multiplex PCR. The sample includes 85,000 to 90,000 clones, 65% to 80% seen only once; the top ten take roughly 10%. Sequencing used peripheral blood. The receptors shown here come from a man aged 70-80 years with acute or convalescent COVID-19.

This chain uses TRBV19 with TRBJ2-7; 7 positions agree with TRBD2. The CDR3 length is 14 residues. With 6 bases clipped from V and 0 bases from J, the junction kept 5 bases outside the gene matches. Germline V gives CDR1 LNHDA, CDR2 SQIVND (reference sequence). CDR3 protein: CASSLGGSSYEQYV. The CDR3 DNA reads TGTGCCAGTAGCCTCGGGGGGTCCTCCTACGAGCAGTACGTC.

This rearrangement joins TRBV4-2 to TRBJ1-2; D gene ambiguous. The CDR3 totals 13 residues. Germline values: CDR1 LGHNA, CDR2 YNFKEQ. Trimming shortened V by 0 bases and J by 8 bases, and 10 bases separated the two germline ends. CDR3 nucleotides: TGTGCCAGCAGCCAAGATAACAGAAGGGGCTACACCTTC. Translating gives CASSQDNRRGYTF.

This chain connects TRBV7-8 to TRBJ2-1; 11 bases fit TRBD2. This CDR3 comprises 15 residues. V lost 2 bases, J lost 12 bases, and 9 bases stayed unmatched. CDR1 is SGHVS and CDR2 is FQNEAQ in the germline V gene. The CDR3 DNA sequence: TGTGCCAGCAGCTTAACACCTAGCGGGGGGAATTGGCAGTTCTTC. As protein: CASSLTPSGGNWQFF.

The chain carries TRBV7-2 and TRBJ1-3; D unresolved. In germline, CDR1 is SGHTA, CDR2 FQGNSA. This CDR3 spans 13 amino acids. V dropped 4 bases and J dropped 4 bases, with 8 bases sitting between them. The CDR3 spells CASSSLPGNTIYF. The DNA of the CDR3 is TGTGCCAGCAGCTCCCTTCCGGGAAACACCATATATTTT.

This chain connects TRBV18 to TRBJ2-3, with D possibly being TRBD2 (5 bases). This CDR3 region has 16 residues. V was shortened by 3 bases and J by 6 bases, with 19 bases between the two germline ends. CDR1 is KGHSH and CDR2 is LQKENI in the germline V gene. The CDR3 DNA reads as TGTGCCAGCTCACCGAGGAGTCAGCCTCGAGGGGATACGCAGTATTTT. It encodes CASSPRSQPRGDTQYF.

The chain employs TRBV3-1 (or the pseudogene TRBV3-2) and TRBJ2-2, with TRBD2 matching over 7 bases. With 4 bases clipped from V and 4 bases from J, the junction kept 9 bases outside the gene matches. From germline, CDR1 is LGHDT and CDR2 YNNKEL (reference sequence). This CDR3 region has 16 residues. The CDR3 bases are TGTGCCAGCAGCCCCCAGGAGCGGGGAATCACCGGGGAGCTGTTTTTT. This translates into CASSPQERGITGELFF.

The chain links TRBV29-1 to TRBJ1-4; 10 nucleotides agree with TRBD1. Germline V gene data show CDR1 as SQVTM and CDR2 as ANQGSEA. This CDR3 contains 13 residues. Trimming removed 8 bases from V and 7 bases from J; junction bases left unmatched: 7. CDR3 in amino acids: CSIRTGGSEKLFF. The CDR3 DNA is TGCAGCATCCGGACAGGGGGTAGTGAAAAACTGTTTTTT.

This chain joins TRBV14 and TRBJ1-2, with TRBD1 as a possible D gene (6 bases). Trimming shortened V by 0 bases and J by 9 bases, and 14 bases separated the two germline ends. Germline CDR1 reads SGHDN; CDR2 reads FVKESK. The CDR3 runs 14 residues. CDR3 amino acids: CASSQDWGLERYTF. The CDR3 DNA is TGTGCCAGCAGCCAAGATTGGGGGCTGGAGCGCTACACCTTC.

This clone was observed a few times. The chain joins TRBV2 to TRBJ1-2, with D uncertain. This CDR3 contains 12 residues. The ends were cut back, 5 bases at V and 4 bases at J, with 8 bases in the middle. Germline-derived CDR1 and CDR2 are SNHLY and FYNNEI. The CDR3 DNA sequence: TGTGCCAGCAGTCTGGGCAGCTATGGCTACACCTTC. Amino acids: CASSLGSYGYTF.

V is TRBV7-3 and J is TRBJ2-2, with D uncertain. Looked up from germline, CDR1 is SGHTA and CDR2 is FQGTGA. Trimming left V 0 bases short and J 6 bases short, with 5 bases between. There are 13 residues in the CDR3. The CDR3 region is CASSLTAAGELFF. CDR3 nucleotides: TGTGCCAGCAGCTTAACGGCGGCCGGGGAGCTGTTTTTT.

The chain employs TRBV4-1 and TRBJ1-6; TRBD1 is a possible D gene (5 bases). V lost 1 base and J 3 bases, leaving 16 bases between the germline ends. The length of the CDR3 is 18 residues. The germline V gene has CDR1 MGHRA and CDR2 YSYEKL. In DNA form, the CDR3 reads TGCGCCAGCAGCCAAGGTGGAGGGGTCTCTTACTATAATTCACCCCTCCACTTT. Translated: CASSQGGGVSYYNSPLHF.

V gene TRBV10-3 combines with J gene TRBJ2-7; D is uncertain. Germline V gene sequence: CDR1 ENHRY, CDR2 SYGVKD. The length of the CDR3 is 13 residues. Trimming took off 2 bases at V and 9 bases at J, with 14 bases between the two ends. In DNA, the CDR3 is TGTGCCATCAGTGAGGATGCAAACCGAGGGCAGTACTTC. Translating it yields CAISEDANRGQYF.

A few counts support this clone. This chain uses TRBV4-1 with TRBJ2-1, with D possibly matching TRBD2 (6 bases). The germline V gene has CDR1 MGHRA and CDR2 YSYEKL. The CDR3 runs 16 residues. The V and J ends lost 3 bases and 0 bases respectively, with 12 bases between them. The CDR3 sequence is CASSHRGAGSYNEQFF. The CDR3 DNA is TGCGCCAGCAGCCACCGGGGAGCGGGCTCCTACAATGAGCAGTTCTTC.

This clone was counted a single time. V and J are TRBV28 and TRBJ1-2; TRBD1 matches 12 bases. Germline values: CDR1 MDHEN, CDR2 SYDVKM. The CDR3 loop spans 15 amino acids. The V segment lost 7 bases and the J segment 3 bases; nucleotides outside the gene matches: 6. CDR3 protein: CASTLGTGGYYGYTF. DNA for the CDR3: TGTGCCAGCACCCTTGGGACAGGGGGCTACTATGGCTACACCTTC.

The genes are TRBV11-2 and TRBJ2-7; 9 positions agree with TRBD1. Unmatched junction bases numbered 2, after V lost 4 bases and J lost 4 bases. Germline lookup yields CDR1 SGHAT and CDR2 FQNNGV. This CDR3 region has 13 residues. The CDR3 is CASSYDRGYEQYV. For the CDR3, the DNA is TGTGCCAGCAGCTACGACAGGGGGTACGAGCAGTACGTC.

This CDR3 is CATSESVSNQPQHF. CDR3 bases: TGTGCCACCAGTGAGTCTGTAAGCAATCAGCCCCAGCATTTT. This chain uses TRBV24-1 with TRBJ1-5; no clear D. Germline V CDR1 and CDR2: KGHDR, SFDVKD. Trimming left V 4 bases short and J 1 base short, with 7 bases between. This CDR3 region has 14 residues.

On this clone itself: At one boundary the junction diverges from the germline segment, which might be a read error. The V gene is TRBV19, the J gene TRBJ1-1; tentative D call: TRBD1 (6 bases). Germline CDR1 and CDR2: LNHDA and SQIVND (reference sequence). The CDR3 spans 15 residues. Here the CDR3 DNA reads TGTGCCAGTAGTCTACGACAGGCTCCGAACACTGGAGCTTTCTTT. This translates into CASSLRQAPNTGAFF. Based on the CDR3 plus reference TRBV19 and TRBJ1-1, the full variable domain is DGGITQSPKYLFRKEGQNVTLSCEQNLNHDAMYWYRQDPGQGLRLIYYSQIVNDFQKGDIAEGYSVSREKKESFPLTVTSAQKNPTAFYLCASSLRQAPNTGAFFGQGTRLTVV.

V and J are TRBV4-2 and TRBJ1-1; D is unresolved. Germline V gene sequence: CDR1 LGHNA, CDR2 YNFKEQ. V gave up 0 bases and J gave up 4 bases, with 9 bases separating them. There are 14 residues in the CDR3. The CDR3 nucleotides read TGTGCCAGCAGCCAAGATTACGCGGGCACTGAAGCTTTCTTT. The encoded protein is CASSQDYAGTEAFF.

There are a few counts of this clone. The rearrangement joins TRBV3-1 (or the pseudogene TRBV3-2) to TRBJ2-2; a weak D match, TRBD2 (7 bases). This CDR3 contains 15 residues. Germline CDR1 is LGHDT and CDR2 is YNNKEL (reference sequence). The V end lost 4 bases, the J end lost 5 bases, and 14 bases lay between the germline ends. The CDR3 spells CASSPNGGRTGELFF. CDR3 nucleotides: TGTGCCAGCAGCCCCAACGGGGGGCGGACCGGGGAGCTGTTTTTT.

The chain recombines TRBV25-1 with TRBJ1-2; D remains ambiguous. Looked up from germline, CDR1 is MGHDK and CDR2 is SYGVNS. Trimming left V 1 base short and J 2 bases short, with 14 bases between. The CDR3 is 16 amino acids. CDR3 amino acids: CASSESSRTGNYGYTF. CDR3 DNA: TGTGCCAGCAGTGAATCTAGCCGGACCGGAAACTATGGCTACACCTTC.

The rearrangement joins TRBV18 to TRBJ1-6; TRBD1 might be the D (5 bases). Germline CDR1 and CDR2: KGHSH and LQKENI. The CDR3 sequence is 15 residues long. The ends were cut back, 0 bases at V and 10 bases at J, with 13 bases in the middle. The CDR3 sequence is CASSPPRTTGSPLHF. CDR3 DNA sequence: TGTGCCAGCTCACCACCAAGGACAACTGGGTCACCCCTCCACTTT.

The chain has TRBV20-1 and TRBJ2-3, with 11 bases identical to TRBD2. The germline gives CDR1 DFQATT, CDR2 SNEGSKA (reference sequence). CDR3 size: 15 residues. Trimming at V came to 3 bases and at J to 9 bases, leaving 11 bases not matched to a gene. The CDR3 sequence: CSASSLAGALGTQYF. CDR3 DNA sequence: TGCAGTGCTAGTTCACTAGCGGGGGCCCTGGGGACGCAGTATTTT.

The chain recombines TRBV18 with TRBJ2-4; TRBD1 is a possible D gene (5 bases). The CDR3 length is 16 residues. Germline values: CDR1 KGHSH, CDR2 LQKENI. V lost 3 bases, J lost 0 bases, and 12 bases lay in between. The CDR3, as DNA: TGTGCCAGCTCACCGGCGGCAGGGCTAGCCAAAAACATTCAGTACTTC. Protein: CASSPAAGLAKNIQYF.

The chain uses TRBV7-9 and TRBJ2-7, with 8 bases lining up with TRBD2. Germline assignment: CDR1 SEHNR and CDR2 FQNEAQ (reference sequence). This CDR3 spans 16 amino acids. Trimming at V came to 4 bases and at J to 3 bases, leaving 11 bases not matched to a gene. CDR3 in amino acids: CASSSSPRGGHYEQYF. CDR3 nucleotides: TGTGCCAGCAGCTCGTCCCCCCGCGGGGGGCACTACGAGCAGTACTTC.

The chain carries TRBV5-6 and TRBJ1-5, with 8 bases matching TRBD1. Germline trimming cut 4 bases from V and 2 bases from J; bases unmatched to any gene: 5. There are 15 residues in the CDR3. Germline V gives CDR1 SGHDT, CDR2 YYEEEE. CDR3 nucleotides: TGTGCCAGCAGCCGCAGGGGGCGCGGCAATCAGCCCCAGCATTTT. It is translated as CASSRRGRGNQPQHF.

This rearrangement joins TRBV18 to TRBJ1-4; 9 nucleotides line up with TRBD1. In germline, CDR1 is KGHSH, CDR2 LQKENI. Unmatched junction bases numbered 6, after V lost 2 bases and J lost 8 bases. CDR3 length equals 15 residues. CDR3 in amino acids: CASSPNRGQGEKLFF. CDR3 DNA sequence: TGTGCCAGCTCACCAAACAGGGGGCAAGGAGAAAAACTGTTTTTT.

This chain links TRBV3-1 (or the pseudogene TRBV3-2) with TRBJ2-4, with D possibly TRBD1 on 5 matching bases. CDR3 length equals 16 residues. CDR1 and CDR2 (germline): LGHDT, YNNKEL (reference sequence). Trimming took 0 bases from V and 4 from J, leaving 13 bases between them. CDR3 protein: CASSQEGWGQKNIQYF. The CDR3 bases are TGTGCCAGCAGCCAAGAGGGATGGGGCCAAAAAAACATTCAGTACTTC.

This clone was picked up a small number of times. The V call is TRBV5-5, the J call TRBJ1-6; 8 bases align to TRBD1. The CDR3 consists of 14 residues. CDR1 is SGHKS, CDR2 YYEKEE, per germline (reference sequence). With V trimmed by 2 bases and J by 10 bases, 5 bases remained unmatched. The CDR3 protein is CASSFGAGGSPLHF. The CDR3 coding sequence is TGTGCCAGCAGCTTCGGGGCAGGGGGCTCACCCCTCCACTTT.

This chain links TRBV9 with TRBJ1-4, with D possibly being TRBD1 (5 bases). Trimming took off 3 bases at V and 8 bases at J, with 17 bases between the two ends. This CDR3 region has 15 residues. Germline CDR1 is SGDLS and CDR2 is YYNGEE. Here the CDR3 reads CASSAAGDVGEKLFF. Here the CDR3 DNA reads TGTGCCAGCAGCGCAGCGGGGGATGTGGGGGAAAAACTGTTTTTT.